These 31 T cell receptor beta chains were sequenced from one sample in a study of STAT5B mutations in CD4+ large granular lymphocyte leukemia. Generated by immunoSEQ multiplex PCR, the TCRdb table keeps only in-frame clones and is missing some. Among tens of thousands of clones listed, more than 65% were seen once. Sequenced input: CD4+ T cells from blood buffy coats. Receptor source: a human donor in good health.

This clone was detected only once. The J gene is TRBJ1-4, the V gene TRBV7-9; D is unclear. V lost 3 bases, J lost 9 bases, and 11 bases lay in between. Looked up from germline, CDR1 is SEHNR and CDR2 is FQNEAQ (reference sequence). This CDR3 region has 13 residues. The CDR3 here is CASSFNPPQKLFF. CDR3 sequence (DNA): TGTGCCAGCAGCTTCAACCCCCCGCAAAAACTGTTTTTT.

This sequence joins TRBV4-3 and TRBJ1-2; TRBD1 might be the D (6 bases). Germline loops: CDR1 LGHNA, CDR2 YSLEER. The CDR3 runs to 13 residues. Trimming shortened V by 4 bases and J by 5 bases, and 11 bases separated the two germline ends. In nucleotides, the CDR3 is TGCGCCAGCAGCCGTTCGGACAGTTATGGCTACACCTTC. Protein product: CASSRSDSYGYTF.

A single count supports this clone. This CDR3 reads CASSSQGAGQPQHF. Here the CDR3 DNA reads TGTGCCAGCAGTTCACAGGGGGCCGGTCAGCCCCAGCATTTT. V gene TRBV5-6 combines with J gene TRBJ1-5, with 9 nucleotides matching TRBD1. The germline CDR1 and CDR2 sequences are SGHDT and YYEEEE. There are 14 residues in the CDR3. Trimming removed 5 bases from V and 6 bases from J; junction bases left unmatched: 6.

The rearrangement links TRBV19 to TRBJ1-2; 11 bases align to TRBD1. Germline CDR1 LNHDA, CDR2 SQIVND (reference sequence). V lost 6 bases to trimming and J lost 7 bases; unmatched junction nucleotides: 7. This CDR3 comprises 14 residues. CDR3 sequence reads: CASSRDRGRGGYTF. CDR3 sequence (DNA): TGTGCCAGTAGCCGGGACAGGGGGAGAGGTGGCTACACCTTC.

This clone has a handful of counts. The chain is built from TRBV9 and TRBJ1-2, with a possible D match to TRBD1 (6 bases). V dropped 0 bases and J dropped 4 bases, with 19 bases sitting between them. The CDR3 sequence is 17 residues long. From germline, CDR1 is SGDLS and CDR2 YYNGEE. The DNA for the CDR3 is TGTGCCAGCAGCGTAGAGGACGGGGGCGACACTCGCTATGGCTACACCTTC. Translated, it gives CASSVEDGGDTRYGYTF. The full variable domain, its missing parts supplied by reference TRBV9 and TRBJ1-2, is DSGVTQTPKHLITATGQRVTLRCSPRSGDLSVYWYQQSLDQGLQFLIQYYNGEERAKGNILERFSAQQFPDLHSELNLSSLELGDSALYFCASSVEDGGDTRYGYTFGSGTRLTVV.

The CDR3 loop reads CASSNGLAGGQETQYF. The DNA for the CDR3 is TGTGCCAGCAGTAACGGACTAGCGGGGGGGCAAGAGACCCAGTACTTC. The genes are TRBV6-6 and TRBJ2-5; 15 positions agree with TRBD2. Trimming cost V 5 bases and J 2 bases; bases outside gene matches: 3. The CDR3 spans 16 residues. Germline CDR1 MNHNY, CDR2 SVGAGI (reference sequence).

The rearrangement links TRBV7-9 to TRBJ2-1; D uncertain. From germline, CDR1 is SEHNR and CDR2 FQNEAQ (reference sequence). The CDR3 length is 14 residues. V lost 1 base to trimming and J lost 4 bases, with 8 bases between them. CDR3 residues: CASSLGELYNEQFF. The CDR3 nucleotides are TGTGCCAGCAGCTTAGGGGAATTATACAATGAGCAGTTCTTC.

V and J are TRBV12-1 and TRBJ2-3. TRBV12-1 is listed as a pseudogene. The CDR3 has 18 residues. CDR3 region: CASSFRGSRRTSTDTQYF. DNA for the CDR3: TGTGCCAGCAGCTTTAGGGGATCTAGGAGGACTAGCACAGATACGCAGTATTTT.

The rearrangement uses TRBV14 and TRBJ1-1, with unresolved D. With 4 bases removed from V and 0 bases from J, the gap between germline ends came to 12 bases. The CDR3 covers 15 residues. Germline V gene sequence: CDR1 SGHDN, CDR2 FVKESK. CDR3: CASSRVEIMNTEAFF. DNA of the CDR3: TGTGCCAGCAGCCGCGTAGAGATTATGAACACTGAAGCTTTCTTT.

This rearrangement joins TRBV7-2 to TRBJ1-3; a possible D gene is TRBD1 (5 bases). The CDR3 is 16 amino acids. Germline V CDR1 and CDR2: SGHTA, FQGNSA. V lost 5 bases, J lost 4 bases, and 18 bases lay in between. The DNA of the CDR3 is TGTGCCAGCAGCCCCCGGGGGGGGATCGGCGGAAACACCATATATTTT. Residues: CASSPRGGIGGNTIYF.

The chain links TRBV27 to TRBJ1-1; D remains unclear. Germline V gives CDR1 MNHEY, CDR2 SMNVEV (reference sequence). This CDR3 comprises 14 residues. Trimming shortened V by 6 bases and J by 1 base, and 12 bases separated the two germline ends. CDR3 nucleotides: TGTGCCAGCAGCCAACGGGCAGGGAACACTGAAGCTTTCTTT. This encodes CASSQRAGNTEAFF.

This rearrangement joins TRBV2 to TRBJ2-3; no clear D gene. The V end lost 6 bases, the J end lost 0 bases, and 4 bases lay between the germline ends. The CDR3 runs to 12 residues. The germline CDR1 and CDR2 sequences are SNHLY and FYNNEI. CDR3 coding DNA: TGTGCCAGCAGCTTTAGCACAGATACGCAGTATTTT. Protein product: CASSFSTDTQYF.

The genes are TRBV19 and TRBJ1-1; D not resolved. There are 12 residues in the CDR3. Germline CDR1 and CDR2: LNHDA and SQIVND (reference sequence). The V and J ends lost 4 bases and 2 bases respectively, with 5 bases between them. The CDR3 spells CASSNRNTEAFF. CDR3 in DNA: TGTGCCAGTAGTAACAGAAACACTGAAGCTTTCTTT. Together with reference TRBV19 and TRBJ1-1, the CDR3 gives the full variable domain: DGGITQSPKYLFRKEGQNVTLSCEQNLNHDAMYWYRQDPGQGLRLIYYSQIVNDFQKGDIAEGYSVSREKKESFPLTVTSAQKNPTAFYLCASSNRNTEAFFGQGTRLTVV.

V and J are TRBV2 and TRBJ2-3; D remains ambiguous. CDR3 length: 17 residues. V was shortened by 1 base and J by 0 bases, with 14 bases between the two germline ends. Germline V gives CDR1 SNHLY, CDR2 FYNNEI. CDR3 sequence: CASSEGLQLHSTDTQYF. The CDR3 nucleotides are TGTGCCAGCAGTGAAGGACTCCAATTGCATAGCACAGATACGCAGTATTTT.

The V call is TRBV19, the J call TRBJ2-1; D gene unclear. Germline loops: CDR1 LNHDA, CDR2 SQIVND (reference sequence). With 1 base removed from V and 1 base from J, the gap between germline ends came to 11 bases. The CDR3 covers 16 residues. CDR3 bases: TGTGCCAGTAGTATAGCTAACAGATATTCCTACAATGAGCAGTTCTTC. Protein product: CASSIANRYSYNEQFF.

The J gene is TRBJ2-6, the V gene TRBV21-1; whether TRBD1, the table's D call, matches the DNA was not checked. TRBV21-1 is designated a pseudogene. This CDR3 spans 18 amino acids. The DNA of the CDR3 is TGTGCCAGCAGCAATGAACCGACAGGGGTCTCTGGGGCCAACGTCCTGACTTTC. Translating it yields CASSNEPTGVSGANVLTF.

This sequence joins TRBV19 and TRBJ1-5; tentative D call: TRBD1 (6 bases). Germline V gene sequence: CDR1 LNHDA, CDR2 SQIVND (reference sequence). V lost 5 bases, J lost 2 bases, and 25 bases lay in between. This CDR3 has 19 residues. The CDR3 nucleotides are TGTGCCAGTAGTTTTGACGCCGGGACAACAGCTTGGGGCAATCAGCCCCAGCATTTT. It yields the protein CASSFDAGTTAWGNQPQHF.

The chain carries TRBV27 and TRBJ2-7, with D perhaps given as TRBD1 or TRBD2 (6 bases each). CDR1 is MNHEY, CDR2 SMNVEV, per germline (reference sequence). The CDR3 runs to 15 residues. V lost 0 bases to trimming and J lost 4 bases, with 13 bases between them. The CDR3 DNA reads TGTGCCAGCAGTTTATCCGGGGGCGAGGGATACGAGCAGTACTTC. As protein: CASSLSGGEGYEQYF.

This clone was detected only once. V gene TRBV5-5 combines with J gene TRBJ2-2, with TRBD2 matching over 8 bases. Per germline, CDR1 SGHKS and CDR2 YYEKEE (reference sequence). The trim removed 2 bases at V and 4 bases at J, leaving 4 bases unmatched. The CDR3 runs 15 residues. The DNA of the CDR3 is TGTGCCAGCAGCTTCGGGGGGGCGAGCACCGGGGAGCTGTTTTTT. The encoded protein is CASSFGGASTGELFF.

The rearrangement links TRBV2 to TRBJ2-1; TRBD2 matches at 12 bases. Looked up from germline, CDR1 is SNHLY and CDR2 is FYNNEI. V trimming: 1 base; J trimming: 4 bases; junction bases outside the gene matches: 5. CDR3 size: 17 residues. For the CDR3, the DNA is TGTGCCAGCAGTGAAGAGAGACTAGCGGGGGCTTACAATGAGCAGTTCTTC. Encoded protein: CASSEERLAGAYNEQFF.

This clone was found a few times. The chain links TRBV9 to TRBJ1-2, with D unresolved. The CDR3 has 11 residues. Germline values: CDR1 SGDLS, CDR2 YYNGEE. Trimming cost V 4 bases and J 5 bases, with 6 bases left between them. This chain's CDR3 is CASSSQYGYTF. The CDR3 DNA is TGTGCCAGCAGCTCCCAATATGGCTACACCTTC.

The rearrangement joins TRBV14 to TRBJ1-6, with 11 nucleotides matching TRBD1. The CDR3 loop spans 13 amino acids. The germline V gene has CDR1 SGHDN and CDR2 FVKESK. Trimming took 7 bases from V and 9 from J; bases not matched to a gene: 2. The CDR3: CASKGQGGSPLHF. The CDR3 region has the DNA TGTGCCAGCAAGGGACAGGGGGGTTCACCCCTCCACTTT.

This rearrangement joins TRBV4-3 to TRBJ2-1; no firm D call. Germline V lookup: CDR1 LGHNA, CDR2 YSLEER. The CDR3 runs to 15 residues. V lost 1 base, J lost 2 bases, and 9 bases lay in between. The CDR3 DNA is TGCGCCAGCAGCCAAGGGGGAACGACCTACAATGAGCAGTTCTTC. As protein: CASSQGGTTYNEQFF.

V is TRBV5-4 and J is TRBJ2-1; the D gene could be TRBD1 or TRBD2 (7 bases each). Per germline, CDR1 SGHNT and CDR2 YYREEE (reference sequence). V lost 1 base to trimming and J lost 4 bases, with 12 bases between them. This CDR3 spans 15 amino acids. CDR3 DNA: TGTGCCAGCAGCTTGTCAGGGGGGGGGTACAATGAGCAGTTCTTC. This codes for CASSLSGGGYNEQFF.

The chain uses TRBV7-8 and TRBJ2-5; D unclear. The germline V gene has CDR1 SGHVS and CDR2 FQNEAQ. The CDR3 consists of 11 residues. Trimming removed 6 bases at V and 6 bases at J, with 8 bases between. The CDR3 region is CASSLKKTQYF. Written as DNA, the CDR3 is TGTGCCAGCAGTTTGAAAAAGACCCAGTACTTC.

This clone was seen only a few times. V is TRBV2 and J is TRBJ1-1, with TRBD1 matching over 7 bases. CDR1 is SNHLY, CDR2 FYNNEI, per germline. This CDR3 comprises 15 residues. V was clipped by 4 bases and J by 4 bases; unmatched bases: 9. The CDR3 spells CASSARQGRLTEAFF. For the CDR3, the DNA is TGTGCCAGCAGTGCGCGACAGGGAAGACTCACTGAAGCTTTCTTT.

Here the CDR3 reads CASSEDPYGEAFF. CDR3 DNA: TGTGCCAGCAGCGAGGACCCTTACGGAGAGGCGTTCTTC. This chain uses TRBV5-5 with TRBJ2-1; unclear D gene. The CDR3 has 13 residues. The germline CDR1 and CDR2 sequences are SGHKS and YYEKEE (reference sequence). Trimming cost V 4 bases and J 15 bases, with 20 bases left between them. The variable domain in full, completed from reference TRBV5-5 and TRBJ2-1, reads DAGVTQSPTHLIKTRGQQVTLRCSPISGHKSVSWYQQVLGQGPQFIFQYYEKEERGRGNFPDRFSARQFPNYSSELNVNALLLGDSALYLCASSEDPYGEAFFGPGTRLTVL.

V and J are TRBV9 and TRBJ2-3, with D hard to call. Between the trimmed V and J ends, which lost 1 base and 2 bases, there was a span of 11 bases. From germline, CDR1 is SGDLS and CDR2 YYNGEE. This CDR3 has 15 residues. CDR3 protein: CASSVQAGTTDTQYF. The CDR3 bases are TGTGCCAGCAGCGTACAGGCAGGTACCACAGATACGCAGTATTTT. The full variable domain, with the rest looked up from reference TRBV9 and TRBJ2-3, is DSGVTQTPKHLITATGQRVTLRCSPRSGDLSVYWYQQSLDQGLQFLIQYYNGEERAKGNILERFSAQQFPDLHSELNLSSLELGDSALYFCASSVQAGTTDTQYFGPGTRLTVL.

To note about this clone: Other DNA sequences in this sample translate to the same CDR3. The chain links TRBV18 to TRBJ1-3; D remains unclear. V lost 0 bases, J lost 0 bases, and 6 bases lay in between. Germline CDR1 KGHSH, CDR2 LQKENI. The CDR3 extends over 15 amino acids. DNA of the CDR3: TGTGCCAGCTCACCACCGACCGTCTCTGGAAACACCATATATTTT. Encoded protein: CASSPPTVSGNTIYF.

The chain recombines TRBV5-1 with TRBJ1-1, with 7 bases matching TRBD1. Germline V gives CDR1 SGHRS, CDR2 YFSETQ. CDR3 length equals 16 residues. V shed 0 bases and J 5 bases; nucleotides not matched to a gene: 10. The CDR3 here is CASSLDRGASRTEAFF. CDR3 sequence (DNA): TGCGCCAGCAGCTTGGACAGGGGCGCGAGTAGGACTGAAGCTTTCTTT.

The genes are TRBV19 and TRBJ2-3; TRBD2 aligns across 10 bases. The CDR3 loop spans 18 amino acids. Germline CDR1 reads LNHDA; CDR2 reads SQIVND (reference sequence). The J segment lost 7 bases and the V segment lost 3 bases, leaving 16 bases of the junction unmatched. The CDR3 DNA follows: TGTGCCAGTAGTATTAGGATAGCGGGGGGATCAGCATATAATACGCAGTATTTT. As protein: CASSIRIAGGSAYNTQYF.